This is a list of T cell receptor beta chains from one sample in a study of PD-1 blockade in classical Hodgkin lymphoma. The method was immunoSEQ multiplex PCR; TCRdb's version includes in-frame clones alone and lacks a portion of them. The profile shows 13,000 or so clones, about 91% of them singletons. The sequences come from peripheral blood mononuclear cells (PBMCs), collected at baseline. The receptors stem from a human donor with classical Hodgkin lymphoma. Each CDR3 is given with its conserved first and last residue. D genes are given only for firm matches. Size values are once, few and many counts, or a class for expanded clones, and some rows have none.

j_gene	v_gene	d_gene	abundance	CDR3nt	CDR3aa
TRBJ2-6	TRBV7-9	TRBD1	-	TGTGCCAGCAGCCAGAATTGGGACAGGAGCTCTGGGGCCAACGTCCTGACTTTC	CASSQNWDRSSGANVLTF
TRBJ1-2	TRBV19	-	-	TGTGCCAGTAGTATGTACGGGACAAGGTATGGCTACACCTTC	CASSMYGTRYGYTF
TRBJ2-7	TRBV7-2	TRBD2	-	TGTGCCAGCAACCTTAGGGGGCGGCTAGCGGGGTCCTACGAGCAGTACTTC	CASNLRGRLAGSYEQYF
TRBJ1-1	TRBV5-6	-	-	TGTGCCAGCAGCACGGACCGGGGGGTGGCTGAAGCTTTCTTT	CASSTDRGVAEAFF
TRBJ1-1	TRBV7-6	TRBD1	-	TGTGCCAGCAGCCCGCAGGGGGACGGTACTGAAGCTTTCTTT	CASSPQGDGTEAFF
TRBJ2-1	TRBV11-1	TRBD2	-	TGTGCCAGCAGCCCGTCGTCGGCGGGGGGGACCGGGAATGAGCAGTTCTTC	CASSPSSAGGTGNEQFF
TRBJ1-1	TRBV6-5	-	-	TGTGCCAGCAGAGCTTCTCAGGGTGGGAACACTGAAGCTTTCTTT	CASRASQGGNTEAFF
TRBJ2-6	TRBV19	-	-	TGTGCCAGTAGTATTGGACCCCCGGTCCTGACTTTC	CASSIGPPVLTF
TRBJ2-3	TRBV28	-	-	TGTGCCAGCAGTTTTAATTCCGGGGCAGATACGCAGTATTTT	CASSFNSGADTQYF
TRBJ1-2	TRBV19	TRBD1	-	TGTGCCAGTAGTCCGAGGACAGGGGACTTGACTTTCCATGGCTACACCTTC	CASSPRTGDLTFHGYTF
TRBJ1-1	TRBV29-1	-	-	TGCAGCGTTGGGGGGGGGAAGATCACTGAAGCTTTCTTT	CSVGGGKITEAFF
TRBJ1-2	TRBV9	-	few	TGTGCCAGCAGCGTAGGCAGGTTTAACTATGGCTACACCTTC	CASSVGRFNYGYTF
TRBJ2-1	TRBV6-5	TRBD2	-	TGTGCCAGCAGTTCCTTAAGCGGGGGGTCGGGCAATGAGCAGTTCTTC	CASSSLSGGSGNEQFF
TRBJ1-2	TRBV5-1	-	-	TGCGCCAGCCGGGACGGCAACTATGGCTACACCTTC	CASRDGNYGYTF
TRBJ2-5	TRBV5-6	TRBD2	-	TGTGCCAGCAGCCCCCCCAGAGCGGGGCGGCCGGGAGAGACCCAGTACTTC	CASSPPRAGRPGETQYF
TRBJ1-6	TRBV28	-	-	TGTGCCAGCAGTGTAGGGGTGAAAGATTCACCCCTCCACTTT	CASSVGVKDSPLHF
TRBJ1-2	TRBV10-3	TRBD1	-	TGTGCCATCGCCGGACAGGCCAACTATGGCTACACCTTC	CAIAGQANYGYTF
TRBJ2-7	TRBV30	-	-	TGTGCCTGGACACGTTTCGAGGGGACCTACGAGCAGTACTTC	CAWTRFEGTYEQYF
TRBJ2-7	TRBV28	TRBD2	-	TGTGCCAGCAGGCTGCCGGGACTAGCGGGGACTGAGCAGTACTTC	CASRLPGLAGTEQYF
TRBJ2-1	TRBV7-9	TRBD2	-	TGTGCCAGCAGCAGACGGGAGGGTAGGGTCTACAATGAGCAGTTCTTC	CASSRREGRVYNEQFF
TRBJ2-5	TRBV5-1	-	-	TGCGCCAGCAGCTTTTTGAGGGTTCAAGGTTGGGAAGAGACCCAGTACTTC	CASSFLRVQGWEETQYF
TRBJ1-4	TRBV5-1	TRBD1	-	TGCGCCAGCACCCAAGACAGGGCTGGTGGTGAAAAACTGTTTTTT	CASTQDRAGGEKLFF
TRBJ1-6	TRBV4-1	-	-	TGCGCCAGCAGCCAAGATCCAACAGGTTTAAATTCACCCCTCCACTTT	CASSQDPTGLNSPLHF
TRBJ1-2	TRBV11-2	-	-	TGTGCCAGCAGCTTAGCCGGTGGGGACTATGGCTACACCTTC	CASSLAGGDYGYTF
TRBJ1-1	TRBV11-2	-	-	TGTGCCAGCAAGAAGGGACCTGGGAACACTGAAGCTTTCTTT	CASKKGPGNTEAFF
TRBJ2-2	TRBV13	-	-	TGTGCCAGCAGTTTGACCTTTGACCCTACCAACACCGGGGAGCTGTTTTTT	CASSLTFDPTNTGELFF
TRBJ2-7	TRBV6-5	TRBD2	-	TGTGCCAGCAGTTACGGGTCGACTAGCGGCCACGAGCAGTACTTC	CASSYGSTSGHEQYF
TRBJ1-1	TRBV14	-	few	TGTGCCAGCAGGGGAAGGGCGAACACTGAAGCTTTCTTT	CASRGRANTEAFF
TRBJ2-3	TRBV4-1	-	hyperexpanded	TGCGCCAGCAGCCAAGATGGGGGGTATAGCACAGATACGCAGTATTTT	CASSQDGGYSTDTQYF
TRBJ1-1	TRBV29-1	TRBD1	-	TGCAGCGTGGGACAGGGAGGAGACCACACTGAAGCTTTCTTT	CSVGQGGDHTEAFF
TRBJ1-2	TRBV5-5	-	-	TGTGCCAGCAGCTTGGACGGCCGGCGGTCTTATGGCTACACCTTC	CASSLDGRRSYGYTF
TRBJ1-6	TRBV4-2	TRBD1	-	TGTGCCAGCAGCCTGACTCAAGCGGGACAGGGGAATTCACCCCTCCACTTT	CASSLTQAGQGNSPLHF
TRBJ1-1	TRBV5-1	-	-	TGCGCCAGCAGCACTCAGACGGGGACTGAAGCTTTCTTT	CASSTQTGTEAFF
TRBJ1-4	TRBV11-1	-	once	TGTGCCAGCAGCTTAGGTCCTAATGAAAAACTGTTTTTT	CASSLGPNEKLFF
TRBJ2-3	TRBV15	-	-	TGTGCCACCAGCAGAGATCAGGCAGATACGCAGTATTTT	CATSRDQADTQYF
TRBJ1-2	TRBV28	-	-	TGTGCCAGCAGTCCCGGGACCCCTAACTATGGCTACACCTTC	CASSPGTPNYGYTF
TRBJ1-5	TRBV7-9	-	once	TGTGCCAGCAGCTACCCTCGAGGGCAGGACTTTGACAATCAGCCCCAGCATTTT	CASSYPRGQDFDNQPQHF
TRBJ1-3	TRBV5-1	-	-	TGCGCCAGCAGCTTGCTCGTTGGTCAAGCTGGAAACACCATATATTTT	CASSLLVGQAGNTIYF
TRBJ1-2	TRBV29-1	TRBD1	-	TGCAGCGTTCGGACAGGGGACGGCTACACCTTC	CSVRTGDGYTF
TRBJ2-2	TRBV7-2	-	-	TGTGCCAGCGATACCCGGGACGGCAGCCGAGGGGCCGGGGAGCTGTTTTTT	CASDTRDGSRGAGELFF